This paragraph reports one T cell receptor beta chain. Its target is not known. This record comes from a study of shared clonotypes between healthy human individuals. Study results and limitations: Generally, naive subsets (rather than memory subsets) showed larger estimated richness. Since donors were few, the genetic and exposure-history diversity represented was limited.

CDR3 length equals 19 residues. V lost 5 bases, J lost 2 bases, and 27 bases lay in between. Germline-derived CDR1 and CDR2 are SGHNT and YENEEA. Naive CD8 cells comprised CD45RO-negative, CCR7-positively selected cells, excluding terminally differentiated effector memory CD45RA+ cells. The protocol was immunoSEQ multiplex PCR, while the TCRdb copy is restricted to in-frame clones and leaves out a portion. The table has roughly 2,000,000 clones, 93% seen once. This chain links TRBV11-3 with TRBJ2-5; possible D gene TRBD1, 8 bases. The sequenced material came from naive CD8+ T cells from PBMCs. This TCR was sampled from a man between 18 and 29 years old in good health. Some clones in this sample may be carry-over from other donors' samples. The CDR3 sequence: CASSQHPRGSGTGQETQYF. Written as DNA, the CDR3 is TGTGCCAGCAGCCAACATCCGCGGGGGTCCGGGACAGGTCAAGAGACCCAGTACTTC. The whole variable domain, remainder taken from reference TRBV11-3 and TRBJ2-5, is EAGVVQSPRYKIIEKKQPVAFWCNPISGHNTLYWYLQNLGQGPELLIRYENEEAVDDSQLPKDRFSAERLKGVDSTLKIQPAELGDSAVYLCASSQHPRGSGTGQETQYFGPGTRLLVL.